This T cell receptor beta chain was sequenced during a study of T-cell reconstitution after alpha-beta-depleted transplantation in children. Using unique molecular identifiers, the investigators prepared the TCRbeta library. TCRdb called the PCR reads again in MiXCR, with one record for every CDR3 protein. The data show 300,000 to 400,000 distinct CDR3 sequences, with 15% to 20% seen just once and roughly 40% held by the top ten. Study outcomes and limitations: Several hundred expanded graft clones reportedly supplied alpha-beta T cells about two months after transplant. After one year, T-cell counts and TCRbeta diversity mostly came from new T cells.

Concerning this clonotype itself: What it binds is not known.

With 1 base clipped from V and 7 bases from J, the junction kept 4 bases outside the gene matches. The CDR3 runs to 14 residues. Germline V CDR1 and CDR2: MGHRA, YSYEKL. The sample in question was PBMCs, mostly from graft donor cells, obtained 360 days after TCRalphabeta/CD19-depleted stem cell transplant. The V and J genes are TRBV4-1 and TRBJ2-1, with TRBD2 identical over 7 bases. This clonotype was obtained from a male patient aged 2-15 years who had a stem cell transplant for acute lymphoblastic leukemia, so the T cells may come from the graft donor. The chain's CDR3 is CASSQVSGRNEQFF. The CDR3 DNA reads TGCGCCAGCAGCCAAGTTAGCGGGCGGAATGAGCAGTTCTTC.